The T cell receptor (beta chain) described here comes from a study of blood T cell repertoires in COVID-19. Study summary: Whether acute or convalescent, the COVID-19 samples came from the United States, Italy and Spain. PBMCs, B-cell-depleted T cells, or T cells were the source of the cDNA or gDNA that made up the material.

This clone was recorded once. Source study methods: Reference gene primer amplification gave nucleated cell count estimates. TCRdb's table, derived via immunoSEQ multiplex PCR, lists solely in-frame clones and lacks some. For V, J and clone size, that table is used; D and trimming come from the DNA. The repertoire includes about 75,000 clones, 75% to 90% of them detected once, and approximately 2.5% sits in the top ten. CDR1 MGHRA and CDR2 YSYEKL come from the germline V gene. The trim removed 4 bases at V and 2 bases at J, leaving 7 bases unmatched. The CDR3 covers 15 residues. The clonotype was recovered from a human donor in a cohort sampled during active COVID-19. The sequencing sample was made of peripheral blood. The chain has TRBV4-1 and TRBJ2-7; 8 positions match TRBD1. The CDR3 here is CASSLLPGGPYEQYF. CDR3 nucleotide sequence: TGCGCCAGCAGCCTCCTGCCAGGGGGCCCCTACGAGCAGTACTTC.